A single sample is the source of the 28 T cell receptor beta chains below, sequenced in a study of shared clonotypes between healthy human individuals. Clones were sequenced by immunoSEQ multiplex PCR, and TCRdb holds only the in-frame ones, with some missing. The sample yields 2 million to 2.5 million clones, under 97% seen once. The sequencing sample was made of naive CD4+ T cells sorted from blood. Regarding subset: CD45RA+ positively selected. The receptors originated from a man between 18 and 29 years old in good health.

The gene calls are TRBV6-5 and TRBJ2-6; no reliable D call. CDR3 length: 15 residues. V was cut by 4 bases and J by 2 bases, with 9 bases left in between. Germline V gene sequence: CDR1 MNHEY, CDR2 SVGAGI. The DNA of the CDR3 is TGTGCCAGCAGTTTCACCGGACCTGGGGCCAACGTCCTGACTTTC. Translating gives CASSFTGPGANVLTF.

The chain links TRBV10-3 to TRBJ2-3; D perhaps matches TRBD2 (5 bases). This CDR3 is 15 amino acids long. Germline V gene lookup returns CDR1 ENHRY and CDR2 SYGVKD. V gave up 6 bases and J gave up 5 bases, with 18 bases separating them. The CDR3 DNA reads as TGTGCCATCAGGGAGGCTAGTCAACGAGGAGATACGCAGTATTTT. Its translation is CAIREASQRGDTQYF.

This chain links TRBV6-5 with TRBJ2-1; 7 bases are a match to TRBD2. The CDR3 has 16 amino acids. Germline V CDR1 and CDR2: MNHEY, SVGAGI. V lost 0 bases, J lost 4 bases, and 6 bases stayed unmatched. CDR3 sequence reads: CASSYSRASGYNEQFF. The CDR3 DNA sequence: TGTGCCAGCAGTTACTCGAGGGCTAGCGGTTACAATGAGCAGTTCTTC.

The chain couples TRBV5-4 to TRBJ1-5; the D is unclear. V was trimmed by 1 base and J by 5 bases, leaving 7 bases between them. The germline V gene has CDR1 SGHNT and CDR2 YYREEE (reference sequence). This CDR3 contains 13 residues. CDR3 coding DNA: TGTGCCAGCAGCTTGCCCCACCATCAGCCCCAGCATTTT. This encodes CASSLPHHQPQHF.

The V call is TRBV7-3, the J call TRBJ2-3; D call uncertain. Germline CDR1 and CDR2: SGHTA and FQGTGA. CDR3 size: 15 residues. V was cut by 1 base and J by 8 bases, with 16 bases left in between. The CDR3 loop is CASSLNPGVLGTQYF. In DNA, the CDR3 is TGTGCCAGCAGCTTAAACCCGGGCGTGTTGGGTACGCAGTATTTT.

This clone was seen a handful of times. The rearrangement joins TRBV5-1 to TRBJ1-2; TRBD1 matches 7 bases. With V trimmed by 3 bases and J by 3 bases, 8 bases remained unmatched. CDR1 is SGHRS, CDR2 YFSETQ, per germline. The CDR3 contains 15 residues. CDR3 in amino acids: CASSSDGQVYYGYTF. The DNA of the CDR3 is TGCGCCAGCAGCTCGGATGGACAGGTCTACTATGGCTACACCTTC. Full variable domain (remainder filled in from reference TRBV5-1 and TRBJ1-2): KAGVTQTPRYLIKTRGQQVTLSCSPISGHRSVSWYQQTPGQGLQFLFEYFSETQRNKGNFPGRFSGRQFSNSRSEMNVSTLELGDSALYLCASSSDGQVYYGYTFGSGTRLTVV.

The V gene is TRBV6-6, the J gene TRBJ2-5; 7 positions match TRBD1. Germline V gene lookup returns CDR1 MNHNY and CDR2 SVGAGI (reference sequence). The CDR3 spans 13 residues. V dropped 6 bases and J dropped 4; count of bases not matched to a gene: 5. The CDR3 DNA sequence: TGTGCCAGCAGATCGACAGGGTTAGAGACCCAGTACTTC. It codes for CASRSTGLETQYF.

CDR3 DNA: TGTGCCAGCAGTTACGCCGCGGGACTAACCTACGAGCAGTACTTC. It encodes CASSYAAGLTYEQYF. This chain joins TRBV6-5 and TRBJ2-7; 7 positions agree with TRBD2. CDR3 length: 15 residues. CDR1 is MNHEY and CDR2 is SVGAGI in the germline V gene. V lost 2 bases to trimming and J lost 2 bases; unmatched junction nucleotides: 6.

Comments on this clone: The sample carries other DNA sequences with the same CDR3. V and J are TRBV19 and TRBJ2-7; TRBD1 matches at 8 bases. Germline assignment: CDR1 LNHDA and CDR2 SQIVND (reference sequence). With 2 bases clipped from V and 0 bases from J, the junction kept 0 bases outside the gene matches. The CDR3 loop spans 14 amino acids. CDR3 bases: TGTGCCAGTAGTATACAGGGGGCCTCCTACGAGCAGTACTTC. Its translation: CASSIQGASYEQYF.

V usage is TRBV9 and J usage is TRBJ1-1; D is unclear. This CDR3 is 14 amino acids long. CDR1 and CDR2 (germline): SGDLS, YYNGEE. The V end lost 0 bases, the J end lost 4 bases, and 10 bases lay between the germline ends. This CDR3 reads CASSVVPGATEAFF. The CDR3 nucleotides are TGTGCCAGCAGCGTAGTTCCGGGCGCCACTGAAGCTTTCTTT.

Concerning this clone itself: The same CDR3 is also encoded by other DNA sequences in this sample. The chain has TRBV6-5 and TRBJ1-3, with D unclear. This CDR3 is 13 amino acids long. Germline values: CDR1 MNHEY, CDR2 SVGAGI. Deletions cut 0 bases from V and 4 bases from J, with 4 bases between. The CDR3: CASSYSGGNTIYF. CDR3 coding DNA: TGTGCCAGCAGTTACTCAGGGGGAAACACCATATATTTT.

This clone was seen once. This rearrangement joins TRBV11-2 to TRBJ1-2; D not resolved. This CDR3 spans 15 amino acids. Trimming took off 5 bases at V and 2 bases at J, with 15 bases between the two ends. The V gene's germline CDR1 is SGHAT and CDR2 FQNNGV. DNA for the CDR3: TGTGCCAGCAGCCCGACGGGTCTTTCCAACTATGGCTACACCTTC. Its translation: CASSPTGLSNYGYTF. The full variable domain, in which reference TRBV11-2 and TRBJ1-2 provide the parts outside the CDR3, is EAGVAQSPRYKIIEKRQSVAFWCNPISGHATLYWYQQILGQGPKLLIQFQNNGVVDDSQLPKDRFSAERLKGVDSTLKIQPAKLEDSAVYLCASSPTGLSNYGYTFGSGTRLTVV.

The chain links TRBV25-1 to TRBJ2-5; 7 positions agree with TRBD2. In germline, CDR1 is MGHDK, CDR2 SYGVNS. The CDR3 runs to 15 residues. The V and J ends lost 4 bases and 0 bases, in that order; junction bases with no gene match: 5. The CDR3: CASSVQGLDQETQYF. DNA for the CDR3: TGTGCCAGCAGTGTCCAAGGACTAGACCAAGAGACCCAGTACTTC.

This chain links TRBV5-1 with TRBJ2-1; the match to TRBD2 covers 7 bases. V shed 2 bases and J 7 bases; nucleotides not matched to a gene: 9. The CDR3 is made up of 15 amino acids. Germline V gene data show CDR1 as SGHRS and CDR2 as YFSETQ. The DNA of the CDR3 is TGCGCCAGCAGCTTACGGACCGGGGGGTTAAATGAGCAGTTCTTC. Its protein is CASSLRTGGLNEQFF.

The chain recombines TRBV7-2 with TRBJ2-6, with a weak D call TRBD2 (7 bases). CDR1 and CDR2 (germline): SGHTA, FQGNSA. V lost 2 bases to trimming and J lost 2 bases, with 10 bases between them. The CDR3 has 16 amino acids. CDR3 sequence (DNA): TGTGCCAGCAGCTTATCGGGGGGCGCTGGGGCCAACGTCCTGACTTTC. Translation: CASSLSGGAGANVLTF. Full variable domain (outside the CDR3, taken from reference TRBV7-2 and TRBJ2-6): GAGVSQSPSNKVTEKGKDVELRCDPISGHTALYWYRQSLGQGLEFLIYFQGNSAPDKSGLPSDRFSAERTGGSVSTLTIQRTQQEDSAVYLCASSLSGGAGANVLTFGAGSRLTVL.

This clone was counted once. The gene calls are TRBV11-2 and TRBJ2-5, with 12 bases identical to TRBD2. The germline CDR1 and CDR2 sequences are SGHAT and FQNNGV. The CDR3 contains 17 residues. V was pared by 5 bases and J by 5 bases, with 12 bases of the junction left unmatched. CDR3 sequence (DNA): TGTGCCAGCAGCAGGGCTAGCGGGGGGGCGGATCAGGAGACCCAGTACTTC. Translated: CASSRASGGADQETQYF. Full variable domain (outside the CDR3, taken from reference TRBV11-2 and TRBJ2-5): EAGVAQSPRYKIIEKRQSVAFWCNPISGHATLYWYQQILGQGPKLLIQFQNNGVVDDSQLPKDRFSAERLKGVDSTLKIQPAKLEDSAVYLCASSRASGGADQETQYFGPGTRLLVL.

As concerns this clone: The same CDR3 is also encoded by other DNA sequences in this sample. The rearrangement links TRBV5-1 to TRBJ2-1; D not resolved. V lost 0 bases and J 5 bases, leaving 6 bases between the germline ends. CDR3 length: 13 residues. Germline values: CDR1 SGHRS, CDR2 YFSETQ. The CDR3 region has the DNA TGCGCCAGCAGCTTGGTGGTGGACAATGAGCAGTTCTTC. Translating it yields CASSLVVDNEQFF.

This rearrangement joins TRBV6-5 to TRBJ2-7; 9 nucleotides align to TRBD2. V shed 5 bases and J 4 bases; nucleotides not matched to a gene: 6. CDR1 and CDR2 from the germline V gene are MNHEY and SVGAGI. The CDR3 spans 14 residues. DNA for the CDR3: TGTGCCAGCAGTCGAGCAGGACTAGCGTACGAGCAGTACTTC. The encoded protein is CASSRAGLAYEQYF.

This clone was recorded only once. CDR3 coding DNA: TGTGCCATCAGTGAGACCGACAGGGAAGGTCAGCCCCAGCATTTT. It translates to CAISETDREGQPQHF. This rearrangement joins TRBV10-3 to TRBJ1-5; 7 bases fit TRBD1. The CDR3 consists of 15 residues. V shed 2 bases, J shed 6 bases, and the junction held 7 bases outside the gene matches. Germline values: CDR1 ENHRY, CDR2 SYGVKD.

Of note for this clone: This specimen includes other DNA sequences encoding the same CDR3. This chain connects TRBV28 to TRBJ2-7; 7 nucleotides line up with TRBD2. The CDR3 is made up of 14 amino acids. Germline loops: CDR1 MDHEN, CDR2 SYDVKM. After removal of 5 bases from V and 3 bases from J, the junction contained 7 bases not matched to a gene. The CDR3 loop reads CASSPRTGGYEQYF. The CDR3 DNA sequence: TGTGCCAGCAGTCCCCGGACGGGAGGCTACGAGCAGTACTTC.

This clone has just a few counts. The chain uses TRBV12-5 and TRBJ1-5; D is unresolved. V was cut by 5 bases and J by 3 bases, with 5 bases left in between. CDR1 is LGHNT, CDR2 FRNRAP, per germline. This CDR3 has 12 amino acids. The DNA of the CDR3 is TGTGCTAGTGGTGCACCCAATCAGCCCCAGCATTTT. Protein sequence: CASGAPNQPQHF.

V gene TRBV5-4 combines with J gene TRBJ2-5; 9 positions match TRBD1. Losses at the gene ends were 6 bases for V and 5 bases for J; bases not matched to a gene: 17. The germline V gene encodes CDR1 SGHNT and CDR2 YYREEE (reference sequence). The CDR3 consists of 17 residues. The CDR3 nucleotides are TGTGCCAGCACCCAAGGCCCCCACACAGGGGGCGCCGAGACCCAGTACTTC. Its translation is CASTQGPHTGGAETQYF.

The genes are TRBV18 and TRBJ2-7; D unresolved. Trimming left V 4 bases short and J 6 bases short, with 13 bases between. This CDR3 spans 13 amino acids. Germline values: CDR1 KGHSH, CDR2 LQKENI. CDR3 coding DNA: TGTGCCAGCTCACTTGGGCCCGTAGCCGAGCAGTACTTC. Translating it yields CASSLGPVAEQYF.

This clone was seen a single time. The chain carries TRBV7-6 and TRBJ1-1, with D tentatively TRBD1 (5 bases). Trimming removed 0 bases at V and 5 bases at J, with 13 bases between. Germline V lookup: CDR1 SGHVS, CDR2 FNYEAQ. The CDR3 consists of 15 residues. The CDR3 nucleotides read TGTGCCAGCAGCTTAGCTGAGGGGATGTCGACTGAAGCTTTCTTT. Its protein is CASSLAEGMSTEAFF. Filled out from reference TRBV7-6 and TRBJ1-1, the complete variable domain reads GAGVSQSPRYKVTKRGQDVALRCDPISGHVSLYWYRQALGQGPEFLTYFNYEAQQDKSGLPNDRFSAERPEGSISTLTIQRTEQRDSAMYRCASSLAEGMSTEAFFGQGTRLTVV.

The chain has TRBV6-6 and TRBJ1-6, with D maybe TRBD1 (5 bases). Germline V gene data show CDR1 as MNHNY and CDR2 as SVGAGI (reference sequence). Trimming left V 4 bases short and J 10 bases short, with 11 bases between. The length of the CDR3 is 13 residues. The CDR3 sequence is CASSSTTASPLHF. CDR3 nucleotide sequence: TGTGCCAGCAGTTCAACGACAGCCTCACCCCTCCACTTT.

The chain employs TRBV27 and TRBJ2-3; 8 nucleotides align to TRBD2. The CDR3 is 16 residues long. The trim removed 5 bases at V and 2 bases at J, leaving 9 bases unmatched. CDR1 and CDR2 (germline): MNHEY, SMNVEV (reference sequence). This CDR3 is CASSRTTGGLTDTQYF. CDR3 nucleotides: TGTGCCAGCAGTCGAACTACGGGAGGGCTCACAGATACGCAGTATTTT.

This clone was observed a few times. J is TRBJ1-6 and V is TRBV15; D is uncertain. Per the germline V gene, CDR1 is LNHNV and CDR2 is YYDKDF (reference sequence). The CDR3 spans 17 residues. Trimming shortened V by 1 base and J by 9 bases, and 19 bases separated the two germline ends. The CDR3 loop reads CATSRGLREAYGSPLHF. The CDR3 nucleotides are TGTGCCACCAGCAGAGGACTAAGGGAGGCATATGGTTCACCCCTCCACTTT.

The gene calls are TRBV18 and TRBJ2-2; D uncertain. Trimming left V 3 bases short and J 0 bases short, with 11 bases between. The V gene's germline CDR1 is KGHSH and CDR2 LQKENI. CDR3 size: 16 residues. CDR3 DNA: TGTGCCAGCTCACCCCTGACGGCGGCGAACACCGGGGAGCTGTTTTTT. The encoded protein is CASSPLTAANTGELFF.